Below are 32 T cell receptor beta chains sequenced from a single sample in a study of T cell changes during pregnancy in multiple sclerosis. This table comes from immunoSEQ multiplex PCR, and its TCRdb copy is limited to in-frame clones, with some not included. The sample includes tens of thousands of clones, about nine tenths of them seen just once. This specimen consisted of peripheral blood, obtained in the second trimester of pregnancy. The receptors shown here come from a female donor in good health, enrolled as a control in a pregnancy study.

CDR3 nucleotide sequence: TGTGCCAGCAGCAAAGACAGGGGGAGGCAGTTCTTC. It yields the protein CASSKDRGRQFF. This chain joins TRBV21-1 and TRBJ2-1; the table's TRBD1 call for D was not verified on the DNA. TRBV21-1 is annotated as a pseudogene. The CDR3 is 12 residues long.

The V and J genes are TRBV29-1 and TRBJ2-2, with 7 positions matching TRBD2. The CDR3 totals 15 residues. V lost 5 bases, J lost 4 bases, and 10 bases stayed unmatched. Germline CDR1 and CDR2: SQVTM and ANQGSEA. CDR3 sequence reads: CSVRGSGRVTGELFF. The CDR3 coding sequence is TGCAGCGTTCGGGGTAGCGGGCGGGTCACCGGGGAGCTGTTTTTT.

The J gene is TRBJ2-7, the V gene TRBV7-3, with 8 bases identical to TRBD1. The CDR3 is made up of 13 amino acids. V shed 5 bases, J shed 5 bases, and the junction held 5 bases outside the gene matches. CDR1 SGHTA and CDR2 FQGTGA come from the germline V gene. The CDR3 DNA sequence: TGTGCCAGCAGCACTGACAGGGGTAACGAGCAGTACTTC. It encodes CASSTDRGNEQYF.

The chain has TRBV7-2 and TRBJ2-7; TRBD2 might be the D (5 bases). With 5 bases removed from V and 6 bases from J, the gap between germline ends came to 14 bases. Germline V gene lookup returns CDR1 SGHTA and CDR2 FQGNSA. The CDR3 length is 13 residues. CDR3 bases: TGTGCCAGCAGCCCGGACCGGGGTTCCGAGCAGTACTTC. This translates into CASSPDRGSEQYF.

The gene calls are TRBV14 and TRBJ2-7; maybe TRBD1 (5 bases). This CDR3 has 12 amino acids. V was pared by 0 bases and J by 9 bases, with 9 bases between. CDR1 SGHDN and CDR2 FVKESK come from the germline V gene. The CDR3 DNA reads TGTGCCAGCAGCCAAGAAGGGGCGCGGCAGTACTTC. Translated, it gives CASSQEGARQYF.

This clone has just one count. CDR3 nucleotides: TGTGCCAGCTCACCTACAGAGGGCGGACAAGAGACCCAGTACTTC. Translated, it gives CASSPTEGGQETQYF. The V gene is TRBV18, the J gene TRBJ2-5; a possible D gene is TRBD2 (5 bases). CDR3 length equals 15 residues. The germline V gene has CDR1 KGHSH and CDR2 LQKENI. V lost 3 bases and J lost 2, with 13 bases in between.

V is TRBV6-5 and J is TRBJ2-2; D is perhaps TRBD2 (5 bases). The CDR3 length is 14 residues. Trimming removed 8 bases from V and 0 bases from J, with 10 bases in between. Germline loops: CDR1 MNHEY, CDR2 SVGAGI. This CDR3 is CASGSTANTGELFF. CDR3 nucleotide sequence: TGTGCCAGCGGGAGTACTGCGAACACCGGGGAGCTGTTTTTT.

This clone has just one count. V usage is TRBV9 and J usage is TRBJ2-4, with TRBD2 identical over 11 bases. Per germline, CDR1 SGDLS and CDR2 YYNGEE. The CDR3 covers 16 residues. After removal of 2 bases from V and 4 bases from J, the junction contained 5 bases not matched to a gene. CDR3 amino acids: CASSVSTSGVKNIQYF. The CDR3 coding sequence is TGTGCCAGCAGCGTGTCGACTAGCGGGGTTAAAAACATTCAGTACTTC.

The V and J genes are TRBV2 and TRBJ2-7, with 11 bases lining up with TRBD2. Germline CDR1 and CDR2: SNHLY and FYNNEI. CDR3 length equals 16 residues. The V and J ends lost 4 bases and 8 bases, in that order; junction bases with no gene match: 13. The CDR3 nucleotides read TGTGCCAGCAGTGGAAAACTAGCGGGAGCTTTGCTCAAGCAGTACTTC. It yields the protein CASSGKLAGALLKQYF.

The CDR3 DNA reads as TGTGCCAGTTTGCCAGGGAACTATGGCTACACCTTC. Its protein product is CASLPGNYGYTF. The V and J genes are TRBV19 and TRBJ1-2; perhaps TRBD1 as D (5 bases). Germline assignment: CDR1 LNHDA and CDR2 SQIVND (reference sequence). The V gene lost 8 bases and the J gene lost 2 bases, with 9 bases spanning the gap. The CDR3 totals 12 residues. Combining the CDR3 with reference TRBV19 and TRBJ1-2 gives the whole variable domain DGGITQSPKYLFRKEGQNVTLSCEQNLNHDAMYWYRQDPGQGLRLIYYSQIVNDFQKGDIAEGYSVSREKKESFPLTVTSAQKNPTAFYLCASLPGNYGYTFGSGTRLTVV.

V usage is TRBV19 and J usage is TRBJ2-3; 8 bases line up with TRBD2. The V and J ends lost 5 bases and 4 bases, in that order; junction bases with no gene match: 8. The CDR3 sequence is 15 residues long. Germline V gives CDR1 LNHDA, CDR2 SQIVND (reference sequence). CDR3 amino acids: CASSPRTSRADTQYF. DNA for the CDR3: TGTGCCAGTAGTCCCAGGACTAGCAGGGCAGATACGCAGTATTTT.

The CDR3 loop is CASSYAGVDEQYF. The DNA of the CDR3 is TGTGCCAGCAGTTACGCGGGAGTAGACGAGCAGTACTTC. The chain joins TRBV6-5 to TRBJ2-7; 7 bases fit TRBD2. The CDR3 is 13 residues long. CDR1 MNHEY and CDR2 SVGAGI come from the germline V gene. The trim removed 2 bases at V and 5 bases at J, leaving 3 bases unmatched.

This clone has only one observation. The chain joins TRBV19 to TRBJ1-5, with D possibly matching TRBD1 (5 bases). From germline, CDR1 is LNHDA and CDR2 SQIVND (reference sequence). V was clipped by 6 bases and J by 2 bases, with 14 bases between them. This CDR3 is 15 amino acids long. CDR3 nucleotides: TGTGCCAGTAGCTACGACAGTAGTGGCAATCAGCCCCAGCATTTT. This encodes CASSYDSSGNQPQHF.

DNA of the CDR3: TGTGCCACCAGCGGGGGGGCGGGATCTGAGCAGTTCTTC. Translated, it gives CATSGGAGSEQFF. The V and J genes are TRBV15 and TRBJ2-1; tentative D call: TRBD2 (7 bases). This CDR3 is 13 amino acids long. Germline V gene data show CDR1 as LNHNV and CDR2 as YYDKDF (reference sequence). Trimming stripped 5 bases from V and 9 bases from J, with 14 bases between.

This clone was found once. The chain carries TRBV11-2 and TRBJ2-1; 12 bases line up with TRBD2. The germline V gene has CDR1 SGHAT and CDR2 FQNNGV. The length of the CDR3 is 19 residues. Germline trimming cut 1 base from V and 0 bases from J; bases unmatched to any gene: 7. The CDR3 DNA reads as TGTGCCAGCAGCTTAGTTTCTAGCGGGGGGGCTAGCTCCTACAATGAGCAGTTCTTC. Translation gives CASSLVSSGGASSYNEQFF. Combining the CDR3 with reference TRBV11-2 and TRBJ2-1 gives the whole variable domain EAGVAQSPRYKIIEKRQSVAFWCNPISGHATLYWYQQILGQGPKLLIQFQNNGVVDDSQLPKDRFSAERLKGVDSTLKIQPAKLEDSAVYLCASSLVSSGGASSYNEQFFGPGTRLTVL.

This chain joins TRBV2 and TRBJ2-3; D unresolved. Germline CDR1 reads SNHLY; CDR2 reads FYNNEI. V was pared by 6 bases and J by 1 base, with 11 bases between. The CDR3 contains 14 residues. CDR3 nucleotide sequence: TGTGCCAGCAGCCGACCCCTAGGCACAGATACGCAGTATTTT. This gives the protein CASSRPLGTDTQYF.

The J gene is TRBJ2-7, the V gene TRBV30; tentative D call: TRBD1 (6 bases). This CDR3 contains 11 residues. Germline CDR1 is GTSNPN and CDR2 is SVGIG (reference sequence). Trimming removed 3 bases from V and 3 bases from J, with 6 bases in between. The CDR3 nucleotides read TGTGCCTGGAGACAGGGCTACGAGCAGTACTTC. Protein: CAWRQGYEQYF.

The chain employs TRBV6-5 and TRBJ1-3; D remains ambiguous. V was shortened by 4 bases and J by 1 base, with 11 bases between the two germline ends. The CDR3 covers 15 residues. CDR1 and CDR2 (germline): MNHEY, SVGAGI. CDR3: CASSSGWTSGNTIYF. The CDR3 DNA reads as TGTGCCAGCAGTTCCGGATGGACTTCTGGAAACACCATATATTTT.

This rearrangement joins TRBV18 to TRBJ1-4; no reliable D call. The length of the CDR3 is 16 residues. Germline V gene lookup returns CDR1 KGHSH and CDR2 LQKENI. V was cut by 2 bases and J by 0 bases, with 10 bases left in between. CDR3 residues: CASSPNSRTTNEKLFF. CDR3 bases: TGTGCCAGCTCACCAAATTCCAGAACAACTAATGAAAAACTGTTTTTT. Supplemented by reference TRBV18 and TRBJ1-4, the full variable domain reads NAGVMQNPRHLVRRRGQEARLRCSPMKGHSHVYWYRQLPEEGLKFMVYLQKENIIDESGMPKERFSAEFPKEGPSILRIQQVVRGDSAAYFCASSPNSRTTNEKLFFGSGTQLSVL.

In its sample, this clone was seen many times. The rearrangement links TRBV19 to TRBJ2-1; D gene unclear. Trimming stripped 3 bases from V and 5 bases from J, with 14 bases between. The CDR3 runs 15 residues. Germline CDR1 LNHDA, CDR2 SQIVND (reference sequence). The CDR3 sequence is CASSIRYRLDNEQFF. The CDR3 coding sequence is TGTGCCAGTAGTATCCGATACCGACTCGACAATGAGCAGTTCTTC.

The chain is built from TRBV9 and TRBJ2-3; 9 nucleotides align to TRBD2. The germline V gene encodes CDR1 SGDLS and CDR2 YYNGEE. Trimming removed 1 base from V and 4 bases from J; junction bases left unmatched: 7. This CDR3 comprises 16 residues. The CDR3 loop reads CASSVSGSGGADTQYF. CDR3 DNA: TGTGCCAGCAGCGTATCGGGTAGCGGGGGCGCAGATACGCAGTATTTT.

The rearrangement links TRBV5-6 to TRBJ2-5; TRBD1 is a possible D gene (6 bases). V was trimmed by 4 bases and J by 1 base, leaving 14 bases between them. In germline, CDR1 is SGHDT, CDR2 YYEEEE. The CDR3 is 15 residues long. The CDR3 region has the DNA TGTGCCAGCAGCGGGGGCAGGACAATCCAAGAGACCCAGTACTTC. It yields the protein CASSGGRTIQETQYF.

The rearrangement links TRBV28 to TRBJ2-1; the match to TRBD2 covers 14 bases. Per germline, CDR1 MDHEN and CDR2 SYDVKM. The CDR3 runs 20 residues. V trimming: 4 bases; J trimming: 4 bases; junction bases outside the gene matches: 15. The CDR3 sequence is CASSSTGLAGVHPLYNEQFF. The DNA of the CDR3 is TGTGCCAGCAGTTCCACGGGACTAGCGGGAGTCCATCCCCTATACAATGAGCAGTTCTTC.

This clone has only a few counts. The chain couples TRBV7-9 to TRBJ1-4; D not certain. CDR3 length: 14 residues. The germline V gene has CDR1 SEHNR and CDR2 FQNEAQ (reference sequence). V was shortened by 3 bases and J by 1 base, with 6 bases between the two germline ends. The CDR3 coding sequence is TGTGCCAGCAGCTTCGAGAAAACTAATGAAAAACTGTTTTTT. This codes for CASSFEKTNEKLFF. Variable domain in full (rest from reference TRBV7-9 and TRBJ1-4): DTGVSQNPRHKITKRGQNVTFRCDPISEHNRLYWYRQTLGQGPEFLTYFQNEAQLEKSRLLSDRFSAERPKGSFSTLEIQRTEQGDSAMYLCASSFEKTNEKLFFGSGTQLSVL.

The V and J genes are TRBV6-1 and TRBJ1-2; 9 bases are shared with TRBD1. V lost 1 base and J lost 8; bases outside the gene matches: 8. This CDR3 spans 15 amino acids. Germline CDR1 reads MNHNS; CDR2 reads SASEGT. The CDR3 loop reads CASSEVWDRAWGYTF. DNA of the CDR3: TGTGCCAGCAGTGAAGTGTGGGACAGGGCCTGGGGCTACACCTTC.

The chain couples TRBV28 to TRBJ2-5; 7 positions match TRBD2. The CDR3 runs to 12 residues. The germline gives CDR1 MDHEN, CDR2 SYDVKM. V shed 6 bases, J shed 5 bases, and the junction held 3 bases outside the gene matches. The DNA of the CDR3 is TGTGCCAGCAGGCGGGGGTTGGAGACCCAGTACTTC. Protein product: CASRRGLETQYF.

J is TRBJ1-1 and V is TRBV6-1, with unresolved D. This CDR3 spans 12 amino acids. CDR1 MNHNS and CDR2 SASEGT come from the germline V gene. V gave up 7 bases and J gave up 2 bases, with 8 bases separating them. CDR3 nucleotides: TGTGCCAGCAAGTGGCAAAACACTGAAGCTTTCTTT. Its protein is CASKWQNTEAFF.

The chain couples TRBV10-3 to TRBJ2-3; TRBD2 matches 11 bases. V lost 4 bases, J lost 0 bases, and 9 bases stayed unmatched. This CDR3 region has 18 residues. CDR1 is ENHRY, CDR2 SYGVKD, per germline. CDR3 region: CAISVGGTSGYSTDTQYF. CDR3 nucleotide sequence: TGTGCCATCAGTGTGGGTGGGACTAGCGGTTATAGCACAGATACGCAGTATTTT.

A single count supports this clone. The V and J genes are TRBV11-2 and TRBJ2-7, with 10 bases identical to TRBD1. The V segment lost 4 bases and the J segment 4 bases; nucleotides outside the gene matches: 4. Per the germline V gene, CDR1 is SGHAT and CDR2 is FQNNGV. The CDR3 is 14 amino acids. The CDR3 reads CASSSGTGAYEQYF. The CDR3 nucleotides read TGTGCCAGCAGCTCCGGGACAGGGGCGTACGAGCAGTACTTC.

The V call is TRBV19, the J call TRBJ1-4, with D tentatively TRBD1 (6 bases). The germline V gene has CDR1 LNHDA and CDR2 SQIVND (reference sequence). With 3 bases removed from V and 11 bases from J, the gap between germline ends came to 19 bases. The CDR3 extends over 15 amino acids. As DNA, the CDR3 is TGTGCCAGTAGTATCCTAAGGACAGCAGGAGACAAACTGTTTTTT. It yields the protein CASSILRTAGDKLFF. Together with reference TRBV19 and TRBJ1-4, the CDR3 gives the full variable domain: DGGITQSPKYLFRKEGQNVTLSCEQNLNHDAMYWYRQDPGQGLRLIYYSQIVNDFQKGDIAEGYSVSREKKESFPLTVTSAQKNPTAFYLCASSILRTAGDKLFFGSGTQLSVL.

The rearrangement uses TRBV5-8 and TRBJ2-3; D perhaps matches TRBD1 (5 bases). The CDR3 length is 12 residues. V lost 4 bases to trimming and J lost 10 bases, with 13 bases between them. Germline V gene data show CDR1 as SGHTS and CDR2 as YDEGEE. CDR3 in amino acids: CASSVKGWSQYF. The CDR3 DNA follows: TGTGCCAGCAGCGTTAAGGGGTGGTCGCAGTATTTT.

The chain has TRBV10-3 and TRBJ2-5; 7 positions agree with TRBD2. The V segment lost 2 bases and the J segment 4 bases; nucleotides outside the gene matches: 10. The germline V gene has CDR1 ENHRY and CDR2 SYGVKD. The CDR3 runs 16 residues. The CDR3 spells CAISEPGGWEGETQYF. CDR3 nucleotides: TGTGCCATCAGTGAGCCAGGAGGGTGGGAGGGAGAGACCCAGTACTTC.